This paragraph reports one TCR beta chain. No antigen is known for it. Indicated time point: week 23, last vaccination. Vaccine doses each comprised 300 ug of mutant IDH1 20-mer peptide, with topical imiquimod. Astrocytomas that were new, WHO grade 3 or 4, IDH1-mutant and ATRX-lost were present in the donors. The method was immunoSEQ multiplex PCR; TCRdb's version includes in-frame clones alone and lacks a portion of them. Of 25,000 to 35,000 clones in the sample, around 87% are singletons; the top ten hold 2.5%. This sample is drawn from a study of a mutant IDH1 vaccine in newly diagnosed glioma. Study at large: In weeks 1, 3, 5, 7, 11, 15, 19 and 23, patients were immunized, eight times in all. The study started vaccination 4-6 weeks after radiotherapy alone, or with temozolomide cycles.

The CDR3 has 18 residues. Germline V lookup: CDR1 SGHRS, CDR2 YFSETQ. Between the trimmed V and J ends, which lost 4 bases and 0 bases, there was a span of 17 bases. Sequences were derived from PBMCs, sampled from a glioma patient whose treatment included an IDH1 peptide vaccine. This clonotype originated in a man between 35 and 55 years old with glioma. The rearrangement joins TRBV5-1 to TRBJ2-6; D is possibly TRBD1 (6 bases). The CDR3 nucleotides are TGCGCCAGCAGCCCCTTACAGGGTTTCAGCTCTGGGGCCAACGTCCTGACTTTC. It yields the protein CASSPLQGFSSGANVLTF.